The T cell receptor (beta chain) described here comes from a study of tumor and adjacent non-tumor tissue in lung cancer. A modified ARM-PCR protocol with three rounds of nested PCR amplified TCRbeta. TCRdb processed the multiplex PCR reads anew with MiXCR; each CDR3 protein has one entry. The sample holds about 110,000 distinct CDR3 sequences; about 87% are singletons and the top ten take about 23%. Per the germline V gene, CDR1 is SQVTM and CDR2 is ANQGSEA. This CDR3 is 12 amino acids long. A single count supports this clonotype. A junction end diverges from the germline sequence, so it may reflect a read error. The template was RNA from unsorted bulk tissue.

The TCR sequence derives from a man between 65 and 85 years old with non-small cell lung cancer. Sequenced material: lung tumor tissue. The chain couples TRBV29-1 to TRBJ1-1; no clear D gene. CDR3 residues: CGVVAERPDTFF. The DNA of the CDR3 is TGCGGCGTTGTGGCGGAGAGGCCTGACACTTTCTTT.